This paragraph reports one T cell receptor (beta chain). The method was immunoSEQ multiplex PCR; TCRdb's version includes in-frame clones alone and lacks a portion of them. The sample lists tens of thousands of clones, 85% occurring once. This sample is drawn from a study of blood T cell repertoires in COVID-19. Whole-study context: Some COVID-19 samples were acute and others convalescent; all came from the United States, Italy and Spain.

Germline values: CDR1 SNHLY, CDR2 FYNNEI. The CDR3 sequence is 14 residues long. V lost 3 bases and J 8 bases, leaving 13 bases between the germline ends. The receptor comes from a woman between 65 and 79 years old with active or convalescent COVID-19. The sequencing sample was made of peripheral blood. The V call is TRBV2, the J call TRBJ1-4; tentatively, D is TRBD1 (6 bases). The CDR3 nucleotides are TGTGCCAGCAGTGATACGGGGGGCGAAGAAAAACTGTTTTTT. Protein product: CASSDTGGEEKLFF.